This passage covers 12 T cell receptor beta chains from one sample sequenced in a study of T cell responses to AZD1222 COVID-19 vaccine. TCRdb's copy holds only in-frame clones and misses some; the assay was immunoSEQ multiplex PCR. The sample holds roughly 150,000 clones, 85% to 90% seen once. The source was peripheral blood, collected on day 0 of AZD1222 vaccination. These receptors were obtained from an adult in good health.

This sequence joins TRBV28 and TRBJ1-1, with TRBD1 as a possible D gene (5 bases). This CDR3 region has 13 residues. Germline V gives CDR1 MDHEN, CDR2 SYDVKM. Trimming pared 1 base from V and 11 bases from J, leaving 14 bases between. The CDR3 region has the DNA TGTGCCAGCAGTTTATTGCTCGGAGGGGCTGCTTTCTTT. This sequence encodes CASSLLLGGAAFF.

The genes are TRBV11-1 and TRBJ2-1; maybe TRBD2 (6 bases). V was clipped by 4 bases and J by 7 bases, with 14 bases between them. This CDR3 comprises 14 residues. CDR1 and CDR2 (germline): SGHAT, FQDESV (reference sequence). CDR3 residues: CASSWGGAWNEQFF. DNA for the CDR3: TGTGCCAGCAGCTGGGGAGGTGCGTGGAATGAGCAGTTCTTC.

The chain combines TRBV3-1 (or the pseudogene TRBV3-2) with TRBJ1-3, with D unresolved. CDR3 length: 15 amino acids. Germline CDR1 is LGHDT and CDR2 is YNNKEL (reference sequence). Deletions cut 4 bases from V and 3 bases from J, with 13 bases between. CDR3 residues: CASSRNQPFGNTIYF. CDR3 sequence (DNA): TGTGCCAGCAGCCGGAACCAGCCCTTTGGAAACACCATATATTTT.

CDR3 amino acids: CASRRDAFTFNEKLFF. CDR3 bases: TGTGCCAGTCGACGGGACGCTTTTACCTTCAATGAAAAACTGTTTTTT. The chain combines TRBV19 with TRBJ1-4, with D tentatively TRBD1 (5 bases). Germline V gives CDR1 LNHDA, CDR2 SQIVND (reference sequence). The CDR3 totals 16 residues. Deletions cut 8 bases from V and 5 bases from J, with 21 bases between. Full variable domain (missing parts from reference TRBV19 and TRBJ1-4): DGGITQSPKYLFRKEGQNVTLSCEQNLNHDAMYWYRQDPGQGLRLIYYSQIVNDFQKGDIAEGYSVSREKKESFPLTVTSAQKNPTAFYLCASRRDAFTFNEKLFFGSGTQLSVL.

This clone was observed a handful of times. V is TRBV7-6 and J is TRBJ2-7; tentatively, D is TRBD1 (6 bases). Germline V gene sequence: CDR1 SGHVS, CDR2 FNYEAQ. The V and J ends lost 1 base and 3 bases respectively, with 10 bases between them. The CDR3 has 14 amino acids. The CDR3 loop is CASSLDPGDYEQYF. Here the CDR3 DNA reads TGTGCCAGCAGCTTAGACCCAGGGGACTACGAGCAGTACTTC.

The rearrangement links TRBV27 to TRBJ1-5, with 8 positions matching TRBD1. Trimming took 6 bases from V and 4 from J; bases not matched to a gene: 2. CDR1 is MNHEY and CDR2 is SMNVEV in the germline V gene (reference sequence). The CDR3 runs 13 residues. The CDR3 loop reads CASSGTGNQPQHF. The CDR3, as DNA: TGTGCCAGCAGCGGGACAGGAAATCAGCCCCAGCATTTT.

V and J are TRBV28 and TRBJ2-7; D possibly matches TRBD1 or TRBD2 (5 bases each). Germline CDR1 reads MDHEN; CDR2 reads SYDVKM. Trimming removed 8 bases at V and 2 bases at J, with 13 bases between. CDR3 length: 13 amino acids. CDR3 protein: CASLGVAPYEQYF. CDR3 nucleotide sequence: TGTGCCAGCCTGGGGGTAGCTCCCTACGAGCAGTACTTC.

The gene calls are TRBV6-2 or TRBV6-3 and TRBJ2-1; unclear D gene. CDR3 length: 13 amino acids. The V end was cut by 1 base, the J end by 4 bases, with 5 bases between. The V gene's germline CDR1 is MNHEY and CDR2 SVGEGT. CDR3 DNA sequence: TGTGCCAGCAGTTACTACGCATACAATGAGCAGTTCTTC. Its protein product is CASSYYAYNEQFF.

This chain joins TRBV6-5 and TRBJ1-6; D gene ambiguous. Germline V lookup: CDR1 MNHEY, CDR2 SVGAGI. The CDR3 totals 16 residues. Deletions cut 2 bases from V and 9 bases from J, with 17 bases between. Here the CDR3 DNA reads TGTGCCAGCAGTTACGGAACAGACGTTAACAGTTCACCCCTCCACTTT. It yields the protein CASSYGTDVNSSPLHF.

This chain links TRBV9 with TRBJ2-7; 11 bases line up with TRBD2. The CDR3 has 14 residues. J gave up 5 bases and V 0 bases, and 1 base lay outside the gene matches. Germline values: CDR1 SGDLS, CDR2 YYNGEE. This CDR3 is CASSVGLAGHEQYF. The DNA for the CDR3 is TGTGCCAGCAGCGTAGGACTAGCGGGACACGAGCAGTACTTC.

The CDR3, as DNA: TGTGCCAGCAGCTTAGAGGCAGGGAGGCCGACCCAGTACTTC. This encodes CASSLEAGRPTQYF. The chain has TRBV7-2 and TRBJ2-5; TRBD2 might be the D (6 bases). CDR3 length equals 14 residues. Germline V lookup: CDR1 SGHTA, CDR2 FQGNSA. With 1 base removed from V and 7 bases from J, the gap between germline ends came to 13 bases.

This chain uses TRBV4-3 with TRBJ1-2, with TRBD1 matching over 9 bases. Germline CDR1 reads LGHNA; CDR2 reads YSLEER. The length of the CDR3 is 11 residues. V lost 5 bases to trimming and J lost 13 bases; unmatched junction nucleotides: 5. The CDR3 DNA reads as TGCGCCAGCAGCAAACAGGGGGCTTCCACCTTC. This encodes CASSKQGASTF.